The entry below gives a single T cell receptor beta chain sequence along with its context. Its antigen is still unknown. Only in-frame clones appear in the TCRdb table, and some are missing; sequencing was by immunoSEQ multiplex PCR. The sample yields 95,000 to 100,000 clones, 90% seen once. This specimen belongs to a study of T cell responses to AZD1222 COVID-19 vaccine. Study-level background: Second-dose intervals near 4 or 12 weeks were combined. Study results and limitations: Baseline seropositivity occurred in only 5 to 7 AZD1222 recipients. Recipients of two AZD1222 doses showed rising Spike-specific TCR breadth and depth.

CDR1 and CDR2 from the germline V gene are SEHNR and FQNEAQ (reference sequence). The CDR3 is 17 residues long. The V gene lost 5 bases and the J gene lost 2 bases, with 19 bases spanning the gap. The specimen comprised peripheral blood, sampled on day 0 of AZD1222 vaccination. This sequence originates from an adult in good health. The V call is TRBV7-9, the J call TRBJ1-3, with D perhaps TRBD1 (5 bases). The CDR3 reads CASSPRDATLAGNTIYF. The CDR3 DNA follows: TGTGCCAGCAGCCCCCGGGACGCCACACTAGCTGGAAACACCATATATTTT.